This T cell receptor (beta chain) was sequenced during a study of PD-L1 blockade in urothelial cancer. Regarding time point: pretreatment peripheral blood. The method was immunoSEQ multiplex PCR; TCRdb's version includes in-frame clones alone and lacks a portion of them. There are roughly 50,000 clones in the sample; around 79% occur only once, and approximately 3.7% lies in the top ten. Germline V gives CDR1 SGHDT, CDR2 YYEEEE. The CDR3 sequence is 16 residues long. The ends lost 1 base at V and 2 bases at J; junction bases unmatched: 3. This clone was seen a few times. The sequence was obtained from a man aged 70 or older with urothelial cancer. The specimen comprised PBMCs, sampled around atezolizumab (anti-PD-L1) treatment. This chain links TRBV5-6 with TRBJ1-6, with 7 nucleotides matching TRBD1. The CDR3 bases are TGTGCCAGCAGCTTGCGACAGGGCCCCTATAATTCACCCCTCCACTTT. It translates to CASSLRQGPYNSPLHF.